This passage covers 5 T cell receptor beta chains from one sample sequenced in a study of technical replicates of blood from several donors. Some clones are missing from TCRdb's copy, which holds only in-frame ones; the method was immunoSEQ multiplex PCR. Among around 50,000 clones, approximately 95% were seen once, and the ten largest hold under 0.45%. The sample was T cells isolated from PBMCs. The receptors here all came from a human donor in good health.

The chain's CDR3 is CASSLAGTGYEQYF. The DNA for the CDR3 is TGTGCCAGCAGCTTAGCGGGGACAGGATACGAGCAGTACTTC. The V gene is TRBV7-6, the J gene TRBJ2-7; 8 bases map to TRBD1. Germline V gives CDR1 SGHVS, CDR2 FNYEAQ. Unmatched junction bases numbered 2, after V lost 0 bases and J lost 4 bases. The CDR3 is made up of 14 amino acids.

The chain couples TRBV19 to TRBJ1-2; TRBD1 matches at 8 bases. From germline, CDR1 is LNHDA and CDR2 SQIVND (reference sequence). J lost 1 base, V lost 5 bases, and 6 bases had no gene match. There are 15 residues in the CDR3. CDR3 nucleotide sequence: TGTGCCAGTAGTGGCCCGGGACAGGTTAACTATGGCTACACCTTC. This translates into CASSGPGQVNYGYTF.

V usage is TRBV19 and J usage is TRBJ2-5, with TRBD1 matching over 10 bases. Germline V CDR1 and CDR2: LNHDA, SQIVND (reference sequence). The CDR3 totals 14 residues. Trimming removed 4 bases from V and 4 bases from J; junction bases left unmatched: 3. CDR3 bases: TGTGCCAGTAGTAAGACAGGGGGCGGAGAGACCCAGTACTTC. It yields the protein CASSKTGGGETQYF.

The chain uses TRBV10-3 and TRBJ2-5; 7 nucleotides align to TRBD1. The CDR3 loop spans 16 amino acids. V was clipped by 2 bases and J by 0 bases; unmatched bases: 6. Looked up from germline, CDR1 is ENHRY and CDR2 is SYGVKD. CDR3 sequence: CAISEPGQLDQETQYF. The CDR3 DNA sequence: TGTGCCATCAGTGAGCCGGGACAGCTCGACCAAGAGACCCAGTACTTC.

CDR3 in amino acids: CASTLRASGSTDTQYF. In nucleotides, the CDR3 is TGTGCCAGCACCCTCCGGGCTAGCGGGAGTACAGATACGCAGTATTTT. The rearrangement links TRBV6-6 to TRBJ2-3; 10 positions agree with TRBD2. CDR3 length: 16 residues. V was pared by 7 bases and J by 3 bases, with 10 bases of the junction left unmatched. Germline lookup yields CDR1 MNHNY and CDR2 SVGAGI (reference sequence).